This T cell receptor beta chain was documented in a study of T cells in localized non-small cell lung cancer. The table came from immunoSEQ multiplex PCR; TCRdb's copy has only in-frame clones and leaves some out. The sample has 100,000 to 150,000 clones, more than 80% seen once; the top ten hold approximately 1.5%. Findings of the study overall: Detection in adjacent lung was observed for a median approximately 52 of the top 100 tumor clones. Among blood samples, higher T cell density accompanied longer overall survival. Sequencing, confined to only one tumor region, leaves heterogeneity possible. Uninvolved nearby lung showed the greatest T cell clonality, exceeding that found in tumor.

In the case of this clone: Its antigen remains unidentified.

From germline, CDR1 is SEHNR and CDR2 FQNEAQ (reference sequence). There are 15 residues in the CDR3. With 1 base removed from V and 0 bases from J, the gap between germline ends came to 10 bases. The chain links TRBV7-9 to TRBJ2-7; TRBD1 or TRBD2 may be the D gene (5 bases each). Specimen: peripheral blood, collected before any cancer treatment. The origin of this receptor is a female donor of 60 years or more with stage I lung adenocarcinoma. CDR3 sequence (DNA): TGTGCCAGCAGCTTAGAGGCAGGGAGCTCCTACGAGCAGTACTTC. It translates to CASSLEAGSSYEQYF.